Listed here are 20 T cell receptor beta chains from one sample, sequenced in a study of blood T cell repertoires in COVID-19. Here immunoSEQ multiplex PCR was the method, and the copy in TCRdb shows in-frame clones only, minus some. The data hold hundreds of thousands of clones, with approximately 85% observed a single time. The sequencing input was PBMCs or T cells enriched from blood (not recorded which). Receptor source: a woman aged 35 to 49 with acute COVID-19.

The rearrangement links TRBV6-5 to TRBJ2-3; 11 positions match TRBD2. This CDR3 spans 15 amino acids. The germline gives CDR1 MNHEY, CDR2 SVGAGI. V dropped 7 bases and J dropped 2; count of bases not matched to a gene: 5. The CDR3 DNA reads as TGTGCCAGCACACATAGCGGGGGGGCCACAGATACGCAGTATTTT. The encoded protein is CASTHSGGATDTQYF.

The V call is TRBV6-5, the J call TRBJ1-2; 10 positions match TRBD1. The CDR3 loop spans 12 amino acids. J gave up 7 bases and V 10 bases, and 6 bases lay outside the gene matches. Germline CDR1 and CDR2: MNHEY and SVGAGI. The DNA for the CDR3 is TGTGCCACCCTCGACAGGGGGCTTGGCTACACCTTC. It specifies CATLDRGLGYTF.

J is TRBJ1-2 and V is TRBV27, with D possibly being TRBD1 (5 bases). The CDR3 totals 15 residues. Between the trimmed V and J ends, which lost 3 bases and 0 bases, there was a span of 11 bases. Germline CDR1 MNHEY, CDR2 SMNVEV (reference sequence). The CDR3: CASSFRGNTNYGYTF. In DNA form, the CDR3 reads TGTGCCAGCAGTTTCCGGGGGAATACTAACTATGGCTACACCTTC.

The rearrangement uses TRBV13 and TRBJ2-6; 9 bases line up with TRBD1. Germline assignment: CDR1 PRHDT and CDR2 FYEKMQ (reference sequence). V gave up 4 bases and J gave up 1 base; unmatched junction bases: 11. The CDR3 loop spans 19 amino acids. This CDR3 reads CASSSLRDRALSGANVLTF. CDR3 nucleotides: TGTGCCAGCAGCTCCCTCCGGGACAGGGCTCTTTCTGGGGCCAACGTCCTGACTTTC.

The chain recombines TRBV30 with TRBJ1-5, with D perhaps matching TRBD1 (5 bases). Trimming cost V 5 bases and J 3 bases, with 8 bases left between them. CDR1 GTSNPN and CDR2 SVGIG come from the germline V gene (reference sequence). CDR3 length: 12 amino acids. CDR3 in DNA: TGTGCCTGGGGACATCCCAATCAGCCCCAGCATTTT. Protein sequence: CAWGHPNQPQHF.

The chain joins TRBV5-1 to TRBJ1-1; D unresolved. The CDR3 consists of 14 residues. The germline V gene encodes CDR1 SGHRS and CDR2 YFSETQ. Trimming took off 4 bases at V and 3 bases at J, with 13 bases between the two ends. CDR3 in amino acids: CASSPWRVDTEAFF. CDR3 coding DNA: TGCGCCAGCAGCCCTTGGAGGGTGGACACTGAAGCTTTCTTT. Full variable domain (outside the CDR3, taken from reference TRBV5-1 and TRBJ1-1): KAGVTQTPRYLIKTRGQQVTLSCSPISGHRSVSWYQQTPGQGLQFLFEYFSETQRNKGNFPGRFSGRQFSNSRSEMNVSTLELGDSALYLCASSPWRVDTEAFFGQGTRLTVV.

The rearrangement uses TRBV3-1 (or the pseudogene TRBV3-2) and TRBJ1-5; unclear D gene. Trimming took off 0 bases at V and 3 bases at J, with 3 bases between the two ends. From germline, CDR1 is LGHDT and CDR2 YNNKEL (reference sequence). CDR3 length: 13 residues. Here the CDR3 reads CASSQDLNQPQHF. The CDR3 coding sequence is TGTGCCAGCAGCCAAGATCTCAATCAGCCCCAGCATTTT.

This chain uses TRBV27 with TRBJ1-5, with TRBD1 as a possible D gene (5 bases). This CDR3 is 15 amino acids long. In germline, CDR1 is MNHEY, CDR2 SMNVEV (reference sequence). V was cut by 0 bases and J by 6 bases, with 12 bases left in between. The CDR3 is CASSLSGLNAQPQHF. The CDR3 coding sequence is TGTGCCAGCAGTTTATCGGGACTGAATGCTCAGCCCCAGCATTTT.

The chain combines TRBV10-3 with TRBJ1-6; D uncertain. Deletions cut 3 bases from V and 9 bases from J, with 21 bases between. Germline V gene data show CDR1 as ENHRY and CDR2 as SYGVKD. The CDR3 is made up of 17 amino acids. The DNA for the CDR3 is TGTGCCATCAGTGAATTGGCCACCCCATACAATACTTCACCCCTCCACTTT. It translates to CAISELATPYNTSPLHF.

The chain carries TRBV5-4 and TRBJ1-6; D might be TRBD1 (5 bases). The CDR3 has 17 amino acids. Between the trimmed V and J ends, which lost 0 bases and 9 bases, there was a span of 19 bases. Germline assignment: CDR1 SGHNT and CDR2 YYREEE (reference sequence). Here the CDR3 DNA reads TGTGCCAGCAGCTTGGGGGGACGGGGGAATTCGGGTTCACCCCTCCACTTT. Its protein product is CASSLGGRGNSGSPLHF. Combining the CDR3 with reference TRBV5-4 and TRBJ1-6 gives the whole variable domain ETGVTQSPTHLIKTRGQQVTLRCSSQSGHNTVSWYQQALGQGPQFIFQYYREEENGRGNFPPRFSGLQFPNYSSELNVNALELDDSALYLCASSLGGRGNSGSPLHFGNGTRLTVT.

The rearrangement links TRBV18 to TRBJ2-5; maybe TRBD2 (6 bases). This CDR3 is 14 amino acids long. In germline, CDR1 is KGHSH, CDR2 LQKENI. Trimming removed 3 bases from V and 2 bases from J, with 10 bases in between. CDR3 sequence: CASSPEGRQETQYF. CDR3 in DNA: TGTGCCAGCTCACCGGAGGGGAGACAAGAGACCCAGTACTTC.

CDR3 coding DNA: TGTGCCACCAGTGATCCGTGGACAGGCTACACCTTC. Protein: CATSDPWTGYTF. V and J are TRBV24-1 and TRBJ1-2; possibly TRBD1 for D (5 bases). V shed 3 bases and J shed 8 bases, with 9 bases lying between them. Germline V gives CDR1 KGHDR, CDR2 SFDVKD. The CDR3 totals 12 residues.

The J gene is TRBJ1-3, the V gene TRBV19; perhaps TRBD1 as D (5 bases). Germline CDR1 is LNHDA and CDR2 is SQIVND (reference sequence). The CDR3 extends over 13 amino acids. The V gene lost 8 bases and the J gene lost 0 bases, with 8 bases spanning the gap. DNA of the CDR3: TGTGCCAGTGGGGGGAACTCTGGAAACACCATATATTTT. Protein sequence: CASGGNSGNTIYF.

J is TRBJ1-2 and V is TRBV19; D is unresolved. The ends were cut back, 3 bases at V and 5 bases at J, with 10 bases in the middle. This CDR3 contains 13 residues. Germline V gene data show CDR1 as LNHDA and CDR2 as SQIVND (reference sequence). In DNA, the CDR3 is TGTGCCAGTAGTATTAACCGGGGATATGGCTACACCTTC. The encoded protein is CASSINRGYGYTF.

The V call is TRBV7-9, the J call TRBJ1-2; 7 bases fit TRBD1. This CDR3 has 14 residues. V gave up 2 bases and J gave up 8 bases; unmatched junction bases: 8. The germline V gene has CDR1 SEHNR and CDR2 FQNEAQ (reference sequence). CDR3 bases: TGTGCCAGCAGCTTAAGTCGACAGGGTAACGGCTACACCTTC. Amino acid sequence: CASSLSRQGNGYTF. Drawing the rest from reference TRBV7-9 and TRBJ1-2, the complete variable domain is DTGVSQNPRHKITKRGQNVTFRCDPISEHNRLYWYRQTLGQGPEFLTYFQNEAQLEKSRLLSDRFSAERPKGSFSTLEIQRTEQGDSAMYLCASSLSRQGNGYTFGSGTRLTVV.

The rearrangement joins TRBV12-3 or TRBV12-4 to TRBJ2-5; D may be TRBD2 (5 bases). V was pared by 3 bases and J by 5 bases, with 10 bases between. The CDR3 loop spans 13 amino acids. The CDR3 loop reads CASSFGSGETQYF. In nucleotides, the CDR3 is TGTGCCAGCAGTTTTGGTTCGGGGGAGACCCAGTACTTC.

This clone appeared a few times. The chain combines TRBV6-5 with TRBJ1-1; the D gene is possibly TRBD1 (6 bases). The CDR3 contains 13 residues. The V and J ends lost 6 bases and 4 bases respectively, with 12 bases between them. Germline CDR1 reads MNHEY; CDR2 reads SVGAGI. The CDR3 here is CASSAQGTTEAFF. Written as DNA, the CDR3 is TGTGCCAGCAGCGCTCAGGGGACCACTGAAGCTTTCTTT.

This clone showed up just a few times. V is TRBV3-1 (or the pseudogene TRBV3-2) and J is TRBJ2-7, with a tentative D call TRBD2 (5 bases). The CDR3 contains 15 residues. V was trimmed by 1 base and J by 0 bases, leaving 10 bases between them. The germline CDR1 and CDR2 sequences are LGHDT and YNNKEL (reference sequence). The CDR3 sequence: CASSQGTAPSYEQYF. CDR3 nucleotides: TGTGCCAGCAGCCAAGGGACTGCTCCCTCCTACGAGCAGTACTTC.

The CDR3 DNA follows: TGTGCCAGCAAAACCCTTGTCAGTGGCCTCCACTTT. Translation: CASKTLVSGLHF. This chain links TRBV6-6 with TRBJ1-6; no clear D gene. The CDR3 is 12 residues long. The V gene lost 7 bases and the J gene lost 15 bases, with 16 bases spanning the gap. Germline loops: CDR1 MNHNY, CDR2 SVGAGI (reference sequence).

The gene calls are TRBV30 and TRBJ2-7; possibly TRBD1 for D (5 bases). V was shortened by 5 bases and J by 2 bases, with 10 bases between the two germline ends. Germline V gene lookup returns CDR1 GTSNPN and CDR2 SVGIG (reference sequence). The CDR3 has 12 residues. The CDR3 DNA follows: TGTGCCTGGGCCGACAGAGCCTACGAGCAGTACTTC. Its translation is CAWADRAYEQYF. The full variable domain, in which reference TRBV30 and TRBJ2-7 provide the parts outside the CDR3, is SQTIHQWPATLVQPVGSPLSLECTVEGTSNPNLYWYRQAAGRGLQLLFYSVGIGQISSEVPQNLSASRPQDRQFILSSKKLLLSDSGFYLCAWADRAYEQYFGPGTRLTVT.